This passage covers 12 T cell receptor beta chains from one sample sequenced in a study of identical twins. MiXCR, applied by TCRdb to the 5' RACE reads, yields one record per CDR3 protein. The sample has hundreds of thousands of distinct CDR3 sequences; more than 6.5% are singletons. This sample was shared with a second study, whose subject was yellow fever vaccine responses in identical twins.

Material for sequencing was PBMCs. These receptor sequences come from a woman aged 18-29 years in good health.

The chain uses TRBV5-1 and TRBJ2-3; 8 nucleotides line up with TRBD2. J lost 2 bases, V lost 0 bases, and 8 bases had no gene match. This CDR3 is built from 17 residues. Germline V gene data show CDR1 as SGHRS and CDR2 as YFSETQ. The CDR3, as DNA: TGCGCCAGCAGCTTGGTGGGTAGCGGGATGAACACAGATACGCAGTATTTT. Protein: CASSLVGSGMNTDTQYF.

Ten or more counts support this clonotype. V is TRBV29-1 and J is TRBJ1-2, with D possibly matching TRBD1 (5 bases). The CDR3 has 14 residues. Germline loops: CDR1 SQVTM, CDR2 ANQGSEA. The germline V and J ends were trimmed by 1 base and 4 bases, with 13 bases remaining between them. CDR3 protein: CSVEVSGRSYGYTF. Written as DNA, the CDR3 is TGCAGCGTTGAAGTCTCAGGGAGGAGCTATGGCTACACCTTC.

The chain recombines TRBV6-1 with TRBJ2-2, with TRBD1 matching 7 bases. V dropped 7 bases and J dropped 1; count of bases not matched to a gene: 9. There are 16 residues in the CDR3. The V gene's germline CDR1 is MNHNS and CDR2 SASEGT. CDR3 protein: CASTGTGTENTGELFF. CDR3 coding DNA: TGTGCCAGCACCGGAACCGGGACAGAGAACACCGGGGAGCTGTTTTTT.

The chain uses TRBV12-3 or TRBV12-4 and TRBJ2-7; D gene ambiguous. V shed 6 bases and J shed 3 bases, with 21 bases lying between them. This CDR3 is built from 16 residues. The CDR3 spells CASSRDAWGISYEQYF. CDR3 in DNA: TGTGCCAGCAGCCGCGACGCGTGGGGTATAAGCTACGAGCAGTACTTC.

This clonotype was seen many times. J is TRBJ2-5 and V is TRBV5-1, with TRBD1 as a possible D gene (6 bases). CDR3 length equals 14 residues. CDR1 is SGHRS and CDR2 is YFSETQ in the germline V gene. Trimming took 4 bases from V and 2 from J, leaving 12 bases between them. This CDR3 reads CASSVQGPQETQYF. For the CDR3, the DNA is TGCGCCAGCAGCGTACAGGGTCCTCAAGAGACCCAGTACTTC.

The CDR3 here is CASSQEFGTANSYEQYF. The CDR3 DNA sequence: TGTGCCAGCAGCCAAGAGTTTGGGACAGCTAATTCCTACGAGCAGTACTTC. J is TRBJ2-7 and V is TRBV3-1, with TRBD1 matching over 7 bases. J was trimmed by 1 base and V by 0 bases; bases with no gene match: 9. CDR1 LGHDT and CDR2 YNNKEL come from the germline V gene (reference sequence). The CDR3 consists of 17 residues.

In nucleotides, the CDR3 is TGTGCCAGCAGTTTAACCCTAGCGGGGGGGAATGAGCAGTTCTTC. This gives the protein CASSLTLAGGNEQFF. This chain links TRBV27 with TRBJ2-1; TRBD2 aligns across 12 bases. The CDR3 totals 15 residues. From germline, CDR1 is MNHEY and CDR2 SMNVEV (reference sequence). V lost 2 bases, J lost 7 bases, and 3 bases stayed unmatched.

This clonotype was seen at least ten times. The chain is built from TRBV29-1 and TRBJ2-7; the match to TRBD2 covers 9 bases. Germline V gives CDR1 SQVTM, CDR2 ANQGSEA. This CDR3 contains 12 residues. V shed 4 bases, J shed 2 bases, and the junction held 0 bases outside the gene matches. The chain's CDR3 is CSVASGAYEQYF. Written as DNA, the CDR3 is TGCAGCGTTGCTAGCGGGGCCTACGAGCAGTACTTC.

The CDR3 DNA follows: TGTGCCAGCAGCTTGGACGCAACTGGGGCCAACGTCCTGACTTTC. Its protein is CASSLDATGANVLTF. This sequence joins TRBV7-2 and TRBJ2-6; D is undetermined. CDR1 SGHTA and CDR2 FQGNSA come from the germline V gene. The CDR3 has 15 residues. V was cut by 3 bases and J by 2 bases, with 8 bases left in between.

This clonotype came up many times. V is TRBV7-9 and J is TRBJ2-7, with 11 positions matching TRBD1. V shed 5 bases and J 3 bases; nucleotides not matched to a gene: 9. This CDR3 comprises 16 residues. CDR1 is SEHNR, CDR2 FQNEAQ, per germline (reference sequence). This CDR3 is CASSPPRDRGVYEQYF. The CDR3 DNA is TGTGCCAGCAGCCCCCCCCGGGACAGGGGGGTCTACGAGCAGTACTTC.

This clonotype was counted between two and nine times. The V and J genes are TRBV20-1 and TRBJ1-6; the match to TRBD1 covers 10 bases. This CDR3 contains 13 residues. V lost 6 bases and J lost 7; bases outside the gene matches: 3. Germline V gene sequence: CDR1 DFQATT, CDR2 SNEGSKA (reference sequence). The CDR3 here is CSAKGQGNSPLHF. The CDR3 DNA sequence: TGCAGTGCAAAGGGACAGGGGAATTCACCCCTCCACTTT.

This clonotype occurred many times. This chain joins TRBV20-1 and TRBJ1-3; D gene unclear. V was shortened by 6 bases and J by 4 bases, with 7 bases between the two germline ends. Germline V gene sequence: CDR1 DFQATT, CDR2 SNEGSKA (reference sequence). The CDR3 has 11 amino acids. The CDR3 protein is CSAYGGNTIYF. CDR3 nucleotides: TGCAGTGCATATGGAGGAAACACCATATATTTT.